Each of the 7 T cell receptor beta chains below was sequenced from the same sample in a study of blood T cell repertoires in COVID-19. Repertoires were generated with immunoSEQ multiplex PCR, while TCRdb's copy carries only in-frame clones and drops some. The sample shows 130,000 or so clones, about four fifths of them seen only once. The sample comprised PBMCs or T cells enriched from blood (not recorded which). The receptor source for this set is a man under 40 who had recovered from COVID-19.

The chain is built from TRBV5-1 and TRBJ2-7; a possible D gene is TRBD2 (5 bases). The CDR3 is 15 amino acids. The V end lost 3 bases, the J end lost 1 base, and 14 bases lay between the germline ends. Germline V CDR1 and CDR2: SGHRS, YFSETQ. In DNA form, the CDR3 reads TGCGCCAGCAGCTGGGTCGGGGAAGGGTCCTACGAGCAGTACTTC. Protein: CASSWVGEGSYEQYF.

The chain links TRBV19 to TRBJ2-2; 11 bases agree with TRBD1. There are 15 residues in the CDR3. The germline V gene has CDR1 LNHDA and CDR2 SQIVND (reference sequence). J lost 6 bases, V lost 3 bases, and 3 bases had no gene match. Here the CDR3 reads CASSIMGQGAGELFF. DNA for the CDR3: TGTGCCAGTAGTATTATGGGACAGGGGGCCGGGGAGCTGTTTTTT.

This clone was observed a few times. V and J are TRBV6-6 and TRBJ1-2, with D possibly matching TRBD1 (5 bases). From germline, CDR1 is MNHNY and CDR2 SVGAGI (reference sequence). CDR3 length equals 14 residues. Deletions cut 7 bases from V and 8 bases from J, with 20 bases between. In DNA, the CDR3 is TGTGCCAGCATCCACCGGGGGGTCCAAGGGGGCTACACCTTC. Its protein product is CASIHRGVQGGYTF.

V and J are TRBV5-1 and TRBJ2-5; TRBD2 aligns across 8 bases. This CDR3 region has 14 residues. CDR1 and CDR2 from the germline V gene are SGHRS and YFSETQ. After removal of 3 bases from V and 5 bases from J, the junction contained 6 bases not matched to a gene. The CDR3 sequence is CASSSAGAGETQYF. DNA of the CDR3: TGCGCCAGCAGCTCAGCGGGAGCTGGGGAGACCCAGTACTTC.

The chain carries TRBV30 and TRBJ1-2; 9 nucleotides line up with TRBD1. Germline CDR1 is GTSNPN and CDR2 is SVGIG (reference sequence). V was clipped by 7 bases and J by 1 base; unmatched bases: 7. The CDR3 has 14 amino acids. The CDR3: CASGTGPDNYGYTF. CDR3 nucleotide sequence: TGTGCCTCGGGGACAGGGCCGGATAACTATGGCTACACCTTC.

The chain combines TRBV20-1 with TRBJ2-4; perhaps TRBD2 as D (6 bases). Germline V lookup: CDR1 DFQATT, CDR2 SNEGSKA (reference sequence). The CDR3 has 15 residues. V lost 3 bases, J lost 7 bases, and 19 bases lay in between. CDR3 sequence (DNA): TGCAGTGCTAGTTCCGGGACTGGGAAAACGAACATTCAGTACTTC. Its translation is CSASSGTGKTNIQYF.

This rearrangement joins TRBV5-1 to TRBJ2-5; TRBD2 matches at 9 bases. This CDR3 has 16 residues. Germline V gives CDR1 SGHRS, CDR2 YFSETQ. With 0 bases clipped from V and 2 bases from J, the junction kept 5 bases outside the gene matches. In DNA, the CDR3 is TGCGCCAGCAGCTTGGTAGCGGGGGCCCGACAAGAGACCCAGTACTTC. It encodes CASSLVAGARQETQYF.